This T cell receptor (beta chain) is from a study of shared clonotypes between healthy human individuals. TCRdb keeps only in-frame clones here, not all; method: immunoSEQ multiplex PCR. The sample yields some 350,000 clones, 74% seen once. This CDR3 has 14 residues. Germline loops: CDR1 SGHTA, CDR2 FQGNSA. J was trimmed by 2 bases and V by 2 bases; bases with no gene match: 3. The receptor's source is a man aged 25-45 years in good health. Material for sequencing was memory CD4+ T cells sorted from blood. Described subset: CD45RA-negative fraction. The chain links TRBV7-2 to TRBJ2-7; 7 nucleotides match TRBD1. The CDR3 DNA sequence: TGTGCCAGCAGCTTACTAGGGACAGCCTACGAGCAGTACTTC. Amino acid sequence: CASSLLGTAYEQYF.